A single sample is the source of the 2 T cell receptor beta chains below, sequenced in a study of T cells in women clearing cervical HPV infection. Data came from immunoSEQ multiplex PCR; TCRdb stores just in-frame clones and leaves some out. The data include around 35,000 clones; the top ten clones carry around 3.5%. Sequenced input: blood buffy coat. The receptor set was obtained from a woman between 18 and 70 years old with a cervical HPV16 infection that either progressed to CIN3+ or cleared (not recorded which).

Worth noting for this clone: The read ends 3 residues before the CDR3 terminus; that terminus is restored from the germline J gene. The chain couples TRBV5-4 to TRBJ2-5; no reliable D call. V shed 2 bases and J shed 2 bases, with 10 bases lying between them. This CDR3 has 14 residues. Per germline, CDR1 SGHNT and CDR2 YYREEE (reference sequence). The DNA read from the CDR3 is TGTGCCAGCAGCTTCTTGGCGGATCAAGAGACC. It is translated as CASSFLADQET. The CDR3, in full, reads CASSFLADQETQYF.

The sequenced part of the CDR3 DNA is TGTGCCAGCAGCCCGGGACTAGCGGGATTGGGGACC. Its translation: CASSPGLAGLGT. The entire CDR3 protein is CASSPGLAGLGTQYF. The chain combines TRBV7-2 with TRBJ2-5, with 13 positions matching TRBD2. The read ends 3 residues early relative to the CDR3; the germline J gene fills the gap. This CDR3 comprises 15 residues. Germline V gives CDR1 SGHTA, CDR2 FQGNSA. Losses at the gene ends were 5 bases for V and 7 bases for J; bases not matched to a gene: 7.